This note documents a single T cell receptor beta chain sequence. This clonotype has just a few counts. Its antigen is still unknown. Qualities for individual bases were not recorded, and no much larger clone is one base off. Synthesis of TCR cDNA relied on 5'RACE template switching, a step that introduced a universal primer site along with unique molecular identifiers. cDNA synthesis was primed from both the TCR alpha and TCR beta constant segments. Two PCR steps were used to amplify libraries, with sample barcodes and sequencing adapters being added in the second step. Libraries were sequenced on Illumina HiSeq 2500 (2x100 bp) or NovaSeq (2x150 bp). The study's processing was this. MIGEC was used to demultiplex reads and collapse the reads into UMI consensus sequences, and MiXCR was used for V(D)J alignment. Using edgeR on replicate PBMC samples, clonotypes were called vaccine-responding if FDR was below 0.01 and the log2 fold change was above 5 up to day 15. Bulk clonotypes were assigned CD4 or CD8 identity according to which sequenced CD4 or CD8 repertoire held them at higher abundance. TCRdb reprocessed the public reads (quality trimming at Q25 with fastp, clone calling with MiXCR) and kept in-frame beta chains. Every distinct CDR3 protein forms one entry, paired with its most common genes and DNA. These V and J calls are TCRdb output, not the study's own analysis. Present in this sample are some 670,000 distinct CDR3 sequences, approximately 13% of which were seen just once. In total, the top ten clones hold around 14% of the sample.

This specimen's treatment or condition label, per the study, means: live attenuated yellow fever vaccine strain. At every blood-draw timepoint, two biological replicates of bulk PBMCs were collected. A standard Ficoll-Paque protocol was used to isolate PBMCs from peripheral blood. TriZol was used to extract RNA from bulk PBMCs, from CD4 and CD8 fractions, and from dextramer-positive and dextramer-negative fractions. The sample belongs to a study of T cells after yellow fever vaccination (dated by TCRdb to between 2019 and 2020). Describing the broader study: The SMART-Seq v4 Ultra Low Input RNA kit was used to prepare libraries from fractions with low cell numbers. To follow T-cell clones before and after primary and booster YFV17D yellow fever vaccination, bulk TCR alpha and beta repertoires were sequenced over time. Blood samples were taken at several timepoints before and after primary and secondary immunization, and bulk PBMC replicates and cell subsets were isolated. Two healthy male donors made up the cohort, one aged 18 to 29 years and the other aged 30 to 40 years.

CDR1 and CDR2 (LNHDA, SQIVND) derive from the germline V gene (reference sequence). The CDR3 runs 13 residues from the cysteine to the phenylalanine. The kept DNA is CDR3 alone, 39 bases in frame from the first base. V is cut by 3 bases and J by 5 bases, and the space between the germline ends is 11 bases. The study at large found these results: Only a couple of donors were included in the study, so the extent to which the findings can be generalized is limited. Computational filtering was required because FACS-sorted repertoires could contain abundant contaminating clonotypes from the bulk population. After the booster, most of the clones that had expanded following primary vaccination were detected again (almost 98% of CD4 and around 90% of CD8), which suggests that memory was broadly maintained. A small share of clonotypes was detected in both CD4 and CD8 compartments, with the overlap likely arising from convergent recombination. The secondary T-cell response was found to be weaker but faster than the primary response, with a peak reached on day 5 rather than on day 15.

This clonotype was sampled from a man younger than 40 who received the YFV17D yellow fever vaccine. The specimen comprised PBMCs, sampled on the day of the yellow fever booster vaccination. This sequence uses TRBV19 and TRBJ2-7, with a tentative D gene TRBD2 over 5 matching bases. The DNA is TGTGCCAGTAGTATCCTCTCGGGGAACGAGCAGTACTTC. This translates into CASSILSGNEQYF.